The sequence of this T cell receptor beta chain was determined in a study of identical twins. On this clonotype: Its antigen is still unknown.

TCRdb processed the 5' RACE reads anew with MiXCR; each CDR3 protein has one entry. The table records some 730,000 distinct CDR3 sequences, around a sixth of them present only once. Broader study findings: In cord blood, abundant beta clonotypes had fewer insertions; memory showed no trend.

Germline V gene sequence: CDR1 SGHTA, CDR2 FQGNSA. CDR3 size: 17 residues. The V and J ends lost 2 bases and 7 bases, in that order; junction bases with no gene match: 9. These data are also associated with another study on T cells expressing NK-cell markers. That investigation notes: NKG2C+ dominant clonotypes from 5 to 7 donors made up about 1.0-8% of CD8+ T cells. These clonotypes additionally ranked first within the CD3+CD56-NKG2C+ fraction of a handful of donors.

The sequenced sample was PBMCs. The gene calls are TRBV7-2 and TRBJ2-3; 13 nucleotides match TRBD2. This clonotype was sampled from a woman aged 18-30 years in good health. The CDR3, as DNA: TGTGCCAGCAGCTTACTTTTACTAGCGGGAGGGACAAATACGCAGTATTTT. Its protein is CASSLLLLAGGTNTQYF.